This T cell receptor (beta chain) was profiled in a study of shared clonotypes between healthy human individuals. Points from the study as a whole: Owing to a small donor count, the genetic and exposure-history diversity represented was limited.

The table came from immunoSEQ multiplex PCR; TCRdb's copy has only in-frame clones and leaves some out. Of 2 million to 3 million clones listed, approximately 94% were seen once; the top ten hold 0.36%. Regarding this clone: The antigen is undetermined.

V gave up 2 bases and J gave up 3 bases; unmatched junction bases: 8. CDR1 MDHEN and CDR2 SYDVKM come from the germline V gene. CDR3 length: 17 amino acids. The TCR originated in a man between 18 and 29 years old in good health. Some clones in this sample may be carry-over from other donors' samples. The specimen sequenced was naive CD4+ T cells from PBMCs. Subset meaning: CD45RA+ positively selected. This rearrangement joins TRBV28 to TRBJ2-2; 8 bases line up with TRBD2. CDR3 protein: CASSLRPASGYTGELFF. The CDR3 nucleotides read TGTGCCAGCAGTTTACGGCCGGCTAGCGGGTACACCGGGGAGCTGTTTTTT.